Listed below are T cell receptor beta chains from one sample, sequenced in a study of metastatic and nonmetastatic thyroid tumors. TCRdb re-processed the PCR reads through MiXCR. The repertoire consists of 35,000 to 50,000 clones, with 28% occurring once and the leading ten covering 9.9%. The sequencing sample was made of blood. The receptors stem from a male donor with papillary thyroid cancer or a benign thyroid nodule (not recorded which). Some clones in this sample may be carry-over from other donors' samples. The CDR3 runs from the conserved cysteine through the conserved F or W. The D gene is left open where the match is weak. Size is omitted from some rows. Given values are once, few, many or a class for expanded clones.

d_call j_call v_call clone_size cdr3_nt cdr3_aa
TRBD1 TRBJ2-3 TRBV29-1 many TGCAGCGTTGAAGGTGGGGCAGGGGGCGGCACAGATACGCAGTATTTT CSVEGGAGGGTDTQYF
TRBD1 TRBJ2-1 TRBV4-1 many TGCGCCAGCAGCCAAGATAAAGGGACAGGGGTGGTCTTC CASSQDKGTGVVF
TRBD1 TRBJ1-3 TRBV6-1 many TGTGCCAGCAGTATTGACAGGGCTGGAAACACCATATATTTT CASSIDRAGNTIYF
- TRBJ1-6 TRBV18 - TGTGCCAGCTCACGGGAGTCAAAAAACACACCCCTCCACTTT CASSRESKNTPLHF
- TRBJ1-6 TRBV19 few TGTGCCAGTATGGACAGTTCCTATAATTCACCCCTCCACTTT CASMDSSYNSPLHF
TRBD1 TRBJ2-6 TRBV6-1 few TGTGCCAGCAGTAAGGGGGCAGATGGGGCCAACGTCCTGACTTTC CASSKGADGANVLTF
- TRBJ2-1 TRBV19 few TGTGCCAGTAGTCCAGTGGGGGGTCCCAATGAGCAGTTCTTC CASSPVGGPNEQFF
- TRBJ2-3 TRBV7-9 many TGTGCCAGCAACATCGGTAGCACAGATACGCAGTATTTT CASNIGSTDTQYF
- TRBJ1-5 TRBV28 - TGTGCCAGTTCGTGGGTGAACAATCAGCCCCGGCATTTT CASSWVNNQPRHF
- TRBJ2-1 TRBV7-3 - TGTGCCAGCTGCGCCTCAGGCGTCGGGAATGAGCAGTTCTTC CASCASGVGNEQFF
- TRBJ2-7 TRBV27 medium-sized TGTGCCAGCAGCGCATACGGAACCTACGAGCAGTACTTC CASSAYGTYEQYF
- TRBJ2-1 TRBV7-2 many TGTGCCAGCAGCCCCCTCTCCGGTGATATAGGGATCTACAATGAGCAGTTCTTC CASSPLSGDIGIYNEQFF
- TRBJ2-5 TRBV6-1 - TGTGCCAGCATTGAAACAGTGGGGGAGACCCAGTACTTC CASIETVGETQYF
- TRBJ2-1 TRBV11-2 - TGTGCCAGCAGCCAAACGGGAGTTTTGTCCAATGAGCAGTTCTTC CASSQTGVLSNEQFF
TRBD2 TRBJ2-7 TRBV27 few TGTGCCAGCAGTTCCTCCGGACTAGCGGGAGGATCTGGGGAGCAGTACTTC CASSSSGLAGGSGEQYF
- TRBJ1-2 TRBV3-1 - TGTGCCAGCAGCCCATCGCATGTTAACTATGGCTACAACTTC CASSPSHVNYGYNF
TRBD2 TRBJ2-7 TRBV20-1 - TGCAGTGCTAGAACTAGCGGAACCTACGAGCAGTACTTC CSARTSGTYEQYF
- TRBJ1-4 TRBV20-1 few TGCAGTGCTAGAGAGGTAACAGGGATCAGTGAAAAACTGTTTTTT CSAREVTGISEKLFF
TRBD2 TRBJ2-7 TRBV4-1 - TGCGCCAGCAGCCAAACTAGCGGGAGAGTCTACGAGCAGTACTTC CASSQTSGRVYEQYF
- TRBJ2-3 TRBV7-9 - TGTGCCAGCAGCAAAAGGAGCACAGATACGCAGTATTTT CASSKRSTDTQYF
TRBD1 TRBJ2-1 TRBV10-3 few TGTGCCGACAGTGGGGGGACAGGGACGAAGGGGGATGAGCAGTTCTTC CADSGGTGTKGDEQFF
- TRBJ2-7 TRBV2 - TGTGCCAGCAGTGAGGGGACTTGGACCCTGAGGCAGTACTTC CASSEGTWTLRQYF
- TRBJ2-1 TRBV12-5 few TGTGCTAGTTTCCTAGGCAGGGCCCACTACAATGAGCAGTTCTTC CASFLGRAHYNEQFF
- TRBJ1-1 TRBV5-1 - TGCGCCAGCAGCTTGGGCCCCGGGGGCAAAGCCCCGAGTACTGAAGCTTTCTTT CASSLGPGGKAPSTEAFF
- TRBJ1-2 TRBV28 few TGTGCATTACAGTCGGGGGATAGTTCTCTTGGCTACACCTTC CALQSGDSSLGYTF
TRBD2 TRBJ2-7 TRBV2 many TGTGCCAGCAGTGTTGCGGGAGGGTTCTACGAGCAGTACTTC CASSVAGGFYEQYF
TRBD1 TRBJ2-2 TRBV20-1 - TGCAGTGCTACCGGGACAGGCGGAACCGGGGAGCTGTTTTTT CSATGTGGTGELFF
- TRBJ1-2 TRBV27 many TGTGCCAGCAGTTTATCCGGGTCGTATGGCTACACCTTC CASSLSGSYGYTF
TRBD1 TRBJ1-2 TRBV7-2 many TGTGCCAGCAGCTTAGGGACAGGGGCTGGCTATGGCTACACCTTC CASSLGTGAGYGYTF
- TRBJ1-1 TRBV20-1 - TGCAGTGCTTCCACACGAGGCGCACTTGAAGCTTTCTTT CSASTRGALEAFF
- TRBJ1-2 TRBV6-1 few TGTGCCAGCACCCAACGACAGATTAACTATGGCTACACCTTC CASTQRQINYGYTF
- TRBJ2-2 TRBV4-1 - TGCGCCAGCAGTCCGCAGGTAATCGGGGGGCGAGCCGGGGAGCTGTTTTTT CASSPQVIGGRAGELFF
- TRBJ2-7 TRBV11-2 once TGTGCCAGCAGCCTTGGTCTTAACTTGTTTCCCTACGAGCAGTACTTC CASSLGLNLFPYEQYF
- TRBJ1-1 TRBV7-9 - TGTGCCAGCAGCTTGGGTGGCGGAACTGAAGATTTCTTT CASSLGGGTEDFF
- TRBJ2-2 TRBV5-1 - TGCGCCAGCAGCTGGGCGACTGGAAACACCTGGGAGCTGTTTTTT CASSWATGNTWELFF
TRBD2 TRBJ2-1 TRBV6-1 many TGTGCCAGCAGAGGCCTAGCGGGTGCCTACAATGAGCAGTTCTTC CASRGLAGAYNEQFF
- TRBJ1-6 TRBV11-2 - TGTGCCAGCAGCTTAGAGGACGGCTTAAATTCACCCCTCCACTTT CASSLEDGLNSPLHF
- TRBJ1-5 TRBV18 - TGTGCCAGCTCACCGTCTTGGGTTTCGCATAGCAATCAGCCCCAGCATTTT CASSPSWVSHSNQPQHF
TRBD1 TRBJ1-1 TRBV5-1 many TGCGCCAGCAGCGGTGGACAGGGCTTGAGTACTGAAGCTTTCTTT CASSGGQGLSTEAFF
TRBD1 TRBJ2-7 TRBV15 - TGTGCCACCAGCAGAGAGAGACAGGGGGCGACGGGCGAGCAGTACTTC CATSRERQGATGEQYF
- TRBJ1-2 TRBV20-1 many TGCAGTGCGGTCCCCCCGGCCCATTATGGCTACACCTTC CSAVPPAHYGYTF
- TRBJ2-1 TRBV3-1 many TGTGCCAGCAGCCAAGACACAGCCTACTACAATGAGCAGTTCTTC CASSQDTAYYNEQFF
- TRBJ2-7 TRBV19 - TGTGCCAGTAGTATTATCCGGACAGACCTCTCCGAGCAGTACTTC CASSIIRTDLSEQYF
- TRBJ2-1 TRBV11-2 few TGTGCCAGCAGCTTAATGGGGAACTGGGACAATGAGCAGTTCTTC CASSLMGNWDNEQFF
- TRBJ1-2 TRBV11-2 few TGTGCCAGCAGCTTGAAGGGCGGGCTCCCCGGGGGCTACACCTTC CASSLKGGLPGGYTF
- TRBJ1-6 TRBV7-8 - TGTGCCAGCAGCTTAAATTATGGGGACGGATCACCCCTCCACTTT CASSLNYGDGSPLHF
- TRBJ1-2 TRBV4-2 many TGTGCCAGCAGCCAAGATCAGGATTCTCGGGGCTACACCTTC CASSQDQDSRGYTF
- TRBJ2-1 TRBV7-2 many TGTGCCAGCAGCTTATTTTACAATGAGCAGTTCTTC CASSLFYNEQFF
- TRBJ2-3 TRBV7-2 few TGTGCCAGCAGCCTCCGCACGGCAGGGTATGGCACAGATACGCAGTATTTT CASSLRTAGYGTDTQYF
- TRBJ2-3 TRBV3-1 many TGTGCCAGCAGCCCGTCCCTATGGGCCGGGGGAGATACGCAGTATTTT CASSPSLWAGGDTQYF
- TRBJ1-5 TRBV5-1 many TGCGCCAGCAGGGAGAGTGGGGATCAGCCCCAGCATTTT CASRESGDQPQHF
TRBD2 TRBJ2-7 TRBV7-9 - TGTGCCAGCAGCTACGGACTAGCCTACGATCAGTACTTC CASSYGLAYDQYF
TRBD1 TRBJ1-2 TRBV6-2/TRBV6-3 few TGTTCCAGCAGTTACGGCCAGGGGGCTATGGGCTACACCTTC CSSSYGQGAMGYTF
- TRBJ1-5 TRBV20-1 - TGCAGTGCTCCTAGGTGGCAGGGAGCCTTAATCGGTCAGCCCCAGCATTTT CSAPRWQGALIGQPQHF
- TRBJ2-7 TRBV6-2/TRBV6-3 few TGTGCCAGCAGTTACAGGACTGAGGATGCGGTCTCCGAGCAGTACTTC CASSYRTEDAVSEQYF
TRBD1 TRBJ2-5 TRBV20-1 many TGCAGTGCACCCGGGACAGGTCAAGAGACCCAGTACTTC CSAPGTGQETQYF
- TRBJ2-7 TRBV28 few TGTGCCAGCAGGGCCCTACAGAGCTCCTACGAGCAGTACTTC CASRALQSSYEQYF